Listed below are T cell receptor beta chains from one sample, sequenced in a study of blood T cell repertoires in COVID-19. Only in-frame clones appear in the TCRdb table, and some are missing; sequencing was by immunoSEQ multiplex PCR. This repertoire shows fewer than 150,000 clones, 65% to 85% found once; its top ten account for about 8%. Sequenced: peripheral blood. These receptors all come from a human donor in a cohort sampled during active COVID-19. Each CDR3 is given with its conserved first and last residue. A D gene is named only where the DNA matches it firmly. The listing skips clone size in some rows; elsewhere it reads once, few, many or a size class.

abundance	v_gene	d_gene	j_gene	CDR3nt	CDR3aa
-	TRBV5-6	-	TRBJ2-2	TGTGCCAGCAGCTTGTCGCTAGCGAGTAGAACCGGGGAGCTGTTTTTT	CASSLSLASRTGELFF
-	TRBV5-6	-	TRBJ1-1	TGTGCCAGCAGCTTGGAACAGGGAACTGAAGCTTTCTTT	CASSLEQGTEAFF
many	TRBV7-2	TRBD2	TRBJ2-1	TGTGCCAGCAGCTTAGCGTGTGCCAGCGGGGGGGGCGAGCAGTTCTTC	CASSLACASGGGEQFF
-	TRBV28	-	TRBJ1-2	TGTGCCTCGGGACTCTTAGGGGGCTACACCTTC	CASGLLGGYTF
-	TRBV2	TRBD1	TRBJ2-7	TGTGCCAGCATCACCGTCAGGGGGACAGTTAACTACGAGCAGTACTTC	CASITVRGTVNYEQYF
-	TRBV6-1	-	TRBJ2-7	TGTGCCAGCAGTGAACGACAGGTTGGGAAAAGTAACTTC	CASSERQVGKSNF
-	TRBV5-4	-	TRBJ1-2	TGTGCCAGCAGCTTGGGACAGACTTATGGCTACACCTTC	CASSLGQTYGYTF
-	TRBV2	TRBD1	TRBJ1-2	TGTGCCAGCAAGAGACAGGGAGGTCCTGGGGGCTACACCTTC	CASKRQGGPGGYTF
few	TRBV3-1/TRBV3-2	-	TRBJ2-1	TGTGCCAGCAGCCAAGTGAGCAATGAGCAGTTCTTC	CASSQVSNEQFF
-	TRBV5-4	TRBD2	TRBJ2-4	TGTGCCAGCAGCACGCGGGACAGACCTAGCGGGGGAAACATTCAGTACTTC	CASSTRDRPSGGNIQYF
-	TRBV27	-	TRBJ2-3	TGTGCCAGCACCCCCAGGAACACAGATACGCAGTATTTT	CASTPRNTDTQYF
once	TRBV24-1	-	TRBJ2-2	TGTGCCACCAGTGACCCTACCCCCTCACCGGGACATATTACCGGGGAGCTGTTTTTT	CATSDPTPSPGHITGELFF
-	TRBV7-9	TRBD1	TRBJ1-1	TGTGCCAGCAGCACCCTAGACAGGGACGCTGAAGCTTTCTTT	CASSTLDRDAEAFF
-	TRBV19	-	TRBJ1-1	TGTGCCAGTAGTATAGTACAGCTCCTGAACACTGAAGCTTTCTTT	CASSIVQLLNTEAFF
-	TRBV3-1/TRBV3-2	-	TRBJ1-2	TGTGCCAGCAGCTACGGGAGTCAACAGAACTATGGCTACACCTTC	CASSYGSQQNYGYTF
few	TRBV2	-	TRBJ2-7	TGTGCCAGCAGGAAGGGGTGGCAGGGTACCTACGAGCAGTACTTC	CASRKGWQGTYEQYF
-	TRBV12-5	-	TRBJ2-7	TGTGCTAGTGGTTTGGTTCGGAGCGACCCCTACGAGCAGTACTTC	CASGLVRSDPYEQYF
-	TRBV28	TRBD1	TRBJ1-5	TGTGCCAGCAGAGACCCCGGGACAGGTAGCAATCAGCCCCAGCATTTT	CASRDPGTGSNQPQHF
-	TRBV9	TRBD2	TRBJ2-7	TGTGCCAGCAGCGTAGGTCTGCCAGCGGGGGGATTCGCGCAGTACTTC	CASSVGLPAGGFAQYF
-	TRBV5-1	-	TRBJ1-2	TGCGCCAGCAGCCTGGTTGCCGGGACACCAATGGGCGGCTACACCTTC	CASSLVAGTPMGGYTF
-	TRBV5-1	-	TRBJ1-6	TGCGCCAGCAGCTTGACACAGATAAATTCACCCCTCCACTTT	CASSLTQINSPLHF
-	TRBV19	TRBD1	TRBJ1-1	TGTGCCAGTAGTATGACAGGGGGAAGGTGGACTGAAGCTTTCTTT	CASSMTGGRWTEAFF
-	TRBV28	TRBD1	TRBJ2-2	TGTGCCAGCAGTAAGGACAGGGGGCGCACCGGGGAGCTGTTTTTT	CASSKDRGRTGELFF